The next 15 T cell receptor beta chains were all read from a single sample in a study of tumor-infiltrating lymphocytes in localized non-small cell lung cancer. TCRdb keeps only in-frame clones here, not all; method: immunoSEQ multiplex PCR. Of roughly 13,000 clones listed, approximately 71% are singletons. Sequences were obtained from uninvolved lung tissue not adjacent to the tumor. Receptors were obtained from a human donor with non-small cell lung cancer.

There are a few counts of this clone. The rearrangement joins TRBV2 to TRBJ2-7; D perhaps matches TRBD1 (6 bases). V lost 3 bases and J lost 2, with 11 bases in between. In germline, CDR1 is SNHLY, CDR2 FYNNEI. The CDR3 spans 14 residues. CDR3 region: CASSERGMTYEQYF. The DNA of the CDR3 is TGTGCCAGCAGTGAGAGGGGGATGACCTACGAGCAGTACTTC.

This clone was counted a few times. The chain has TRBV5-1 and TRBJ1-2, with 7 bases identical to TRBD1. V was clipped by 2 bases and J by 8 bases; unmatched bases: 6. The CDR3 runs 13 residues. Germline V CDR1 and CDR2: SGHRS, YFSETQ. The CDR3 sequence is CASSLTGAWGYTF. Written as DNA, the CDR3 is TGCGCCAGCAGCTTAACAGGGGCTTGGGGCTACACCTTC.

The rearrangement links TRBV5-1 to TRBJ2-7, with TRBD1 matching over 9 bases. The CDR3 covers 15 residues. The V segment lost 3 bases and the J segment 2 bases; nucleotides outside the gene matches: 6. Per the germline V gene, CDR1 is SGHRS and CDR2 is YFSETQ. This chain's CDR3 is CASSWGTGKTYEQYF. The CDR3 DNA reads TGCGCCAGCAGCTGGGGGACAGGGAAGACCTACGAGCAGTACTTC. Supplemented by reference TRBV5-1 and TRBJ2-7, the full variable domain reads KAGVTQTPRYLIKTRGQQVTLSCSPISGHRSVSWYQQTPGQGLQFLFEYFSETQRNKGNFPGRFSGRQFSNSRSEMNVSTLELGDSALYLCASSWGTGKTYEQYFGPGTRLTVT.

This clone is medium-sized (0.01 to 0.1%) by share. The J gene is TRBJ1-6, the V gene TRBV5-1, with D unresolved. CDR3 length: 13 amino acids. V was clipped by 4 bases and J by 8 bases, with 10 bases between them. Germline lookup yields CDR1 SGHRS and CDR2 YFSETQ. The CDR3 coding sequence is TGCGCCAGCAGCCAGTCTAAGGATTCACCCCTCCACTTT. Protein product: CASSQSKDSPLHF. Filled out from reference TRBV5-1 and TRBJ1-6, the complete variable domain reads KAGVTQTPRYLIKTRGQQVTLSCSPISGHRSVSWYQQTPGQGLQFLFEYFSETQRNKGNFPGRFSGRQFSNSRSEMNVSTLELGDSALYLCASSQSKDSPLHFGNGTRLTVT.

This chain connects TRBV5-1 to TRBJ2-2, with 7 bases matching TRBD1. The V segment lost 5 bases and the J segment 5 bases; nucleotides outside the gene matches: 3. Germline CDR1 and CDR2: SGHRS and YFSETQ. The CDR3 length is 13 residues. The CDR3 bases are TGCGCCAGCAGGACAGGGAATACCGGGGAGCTGTTTTTT. Translation: CASRTGNTGELFF.

V is TRBV27 and J is TRBJ2-7, with TRBD2 as a possible D gene (6 bases). CDR1 is MNHEY, CDR2 SMNVEV, per germline (reference sequence). Trimming shortened V by 4 bases and J by 6 bases, and 19 bases separated the two germline ends. This CDR3 is 15 amino acids long. Here the CDR3 DNA reads TGTGCCAGCAGTTCAGGAGGTCAGGGAGGAAGCGAGCAGTACTTC. Its translation is CASSSGGQGGSEQYF.

The rearrangement uses TRBV28 and TRBJ1-2; 9 positions agree with TRBD1. V shed 4 bases and J 7 bases; nucleotides not matched to a gene: 7. The germline V gene has CDR1 MDHEN and CDR2 SYDVKM. The CDR3 contains 14 residues. CDR3 DNA: TGTGCCAGCAGTTCCACAGGGGGCAAGGGTGGCTACACCTTC. Translation: CASSSTGGKGGYTF.

In this sample, this clone turned up a few times. The chain uses TRBV27 and TRBJ2-6; possible D gene TRBD2, 6 bases. The germline CDR1 and CDR2 sequences are MNHEY and SMNVEV (reference sequence). Trimming stripped 3 bases from V and 8 bases from J, with 17 bases between. There are 16 residues in the CDR3. Here the CDR3 DNA reads TGTGCCAGCAGTTTGTCCGGGACTCTAGTTCCCAACGTCCTGACTTTC. Protein sequence: CASSLSGTLVPNVLTF.

The rearrangement joins TRBV11-3 to TRBJ2-1, with TRBD2 matching 11 bases. This CDR3 contains 18 residues. V shed 4 bases and J 0 bases; nucleotides not matched to a gene: 8. The germline V gene encodes CDR1 SGHNT and CDR2 YENEEA. The CDR3: CASSSRSGRAHSYNEQFF. CDR3 nucleotides: TGTGCCAGCAGCTCCCGTAGCGGGAGGGCCCACTCCTACAATGAGCAGTTCTTC.

The chain is built from TRBV6-5 and TRBJ1-1; weak D call: TRBD1 (5 bases). V lost 7 bases and J 6 bases, leaving 21 bases between the germline ends. This CDR3 region has 15 residues. CDR1 is MNHEY, CDR2 SVGAGI, per germline. In nucleotides, the CDR3 is TGTGCCAGCACCCTTCGGCGGGGGACGGTTGCTGAAGCTTTCTTT. This codes for CASTLRRGTVAEAFF.

CDR3 DNA: TGTGCCAGCAGCTCCCGACAGGGTCATAGCGAGCAGTACTTC. It translates to CASSSRQGHSEQYF. V and J are TRBV7-2 and TRBJ2-7; 7 positions agree with TRBD1. Trimming cost V 4 bases and J 6 bases; bases outside gene matches: 9. From germline, CDR1 is SGHTA and CDR2 FQGNSA. This CDR3 is built from 14 residues.

This rearrangement joins TRBV5-1 to TRBJ2-2; weak D call: TRBD2 (5 bases). Per germline, CDR1 SGHRS and CDR2 YFSETQ. The length of the CDR3 is 15 residues. The V end lost 0 bases, the J end lost 6 bases, and 12 bases lay between the germline ends. The CDR3 loop reads CASSLAGKRAGELFF. The CDR3 DNA sequence: TGCGCCAGCAGCTTGGCGGGGAAACGGGCCGGGGAGCTGTTTTTT. Full variable domain (rest looked up from reference TRBV5-1 and TRBJ2-2): KAGVTQTPRYLIKTRGQQVTLSCSPISGHRSVSWYQQTPGQGLQFLFEYFSETQRNKGNFPGRFSGRQFSNSRSEMNVSTLELGDSALYLCASSLAGKRAGELFFGEGSRLTVL.

This clone was observed once. This chain joins TRBV5-6 and TRBJ1-6; no reliable D call. V lost 2 bases to trimming and J lost 10 bases, with 7 bases between them. The CDR3 loop spans 12 amino acids. The germline CDR1 and CDR2 sequences are SGHDT and YYEEEE. The CDR3 DNA reads TGTGCCAGCAGCTTTAGACGGTCACCCCTCCACTTT. It yields the protein CASSFRRSPLHF.

The genes are TRBV6-5 and TRBJ1-4; D remains ambiguous. CDR3 size: 15 residues. CDR1 and CDR2 (germline): MNHEY, SVGAGI. V was shortened by 8 bases and J by 7 bases, with 20 bases between the two germline ends. This chain's CDR3 is CASHTFDTPGEKLFF. CDR3 DNA: TGTGCCAGCCATACTTTCGACACCCCCGGTGAAAAACTGTTTTTT.

The chain combines TRBV5-4 with TRBJ2-5, with D possibly TRBD1 on 5 matching bases. V lost 4 bases to trimming and J lost 5 bases, with 15 bases between them. The CDR3 sequence is 14 residues long. Germline V CDR1 and CDR2: SGHNT, YYREEE (reference sequence). The CDR3 loop is CASSPKGWSETQYF. The DNA of the CDR3 is TGTGCCAGCAGCCCCAAGGGGTGGTCGGAGACCCAGTACTTC.